Shown below are 16 T cell receptor beta chains from a single sample sequenced in a study of cytomegalovirus exposure and HLA in healthy donors. Primers: 60 Vbeta forward and 13 Jbeta reverse. Sequenced by immunoSEQ multiplex PCR; TCRdb stores in-frame clones only, minus some. The sample yields around 120,000 clones, around three quarters seen once. Specimen: PBMCs. The receptors originated from a man younger than 30 in good health and CMV-seronegative.

V and J are TRBV27 and TRBJ2-3; 8 bases align to TRBD2. The CDR3 contains 15 residues. The V and J ends lost 5 bases and 3 bases, in that order; junction bases with no gene match: 7. CDR1 and CDR2 from the germline V gene are MNHEY and SMNVEV (reference sequence). The CDR3 DNA sequence: TGTGCCAGCAGTCCACAAAGCGGGAGTACAGATACGCAGTATTTT. It is translated as CASSPQSGSTDTQYF.

The count of this clone is one. This chain uses TRBV7-3 with TRBJ2-5, with TRBD2 as a possible D gene (6 bases). Looked up from germline, CDR1 is SGHTA and CDR2 is FQGTGA. This CDR3 has 13 amino acids. The V end was cut by 2 bases, the J end by 5 bases, with 9 bases between. CDR3 residues: CASSLGGMETQYF. CDR3 coding DNA: TGTGCCAGCAGCTTAGGAGGGATGGAGACCCAGTACTTC.

The chain recombines TRBV5-1 with TRBJ1-1; D possibly corresponds to TRBD1 (5 bases). There are 14 residues in the CDR3. Germline V gene data show CDR1 as SGHRS and CDR2 as YFSETQ. V shed 5 bases and J shed 0 bases, with 11 bases lying between them. CDR3 DNA sequence: TGCGCCAGCAGTCGGGCAGGGATGAACACTGAAGCTTTCTTT. Translation: CASSRAGMNTEAFF.

The chain uses TRBV18 and TRBJ2-7; the match to TRBD2 covers 11 bases. CDR3 length equals 16 residues. The trim removed 4 bases at V and 1 base at J, leaving 6 bases unmatched. The germline CDR1 and CDR2 sequences are KGHSH and LQKENI. CDR3 bases: TGTGCCAGCTCACGAACTAGCGGGAGTAAGTCCTACGAGCAGTACTTC. Translation: CASSRTSGSKSYEQYF.

V gene TRBV6-5 combines with J gene TRBJ2-5; TRBD2 matches 8 bases. The J call may be wrong; the DNA end is better matched by TRBJ2-7. This CDR3 is 15 amino acids long. The germline gives CDR1 MNHEY, CDR2 SVGAGI. DNA for the CDR3: TGTGCCAGCAGTTACTCCGGACTAGCCTTCCGCGAGCAGTACTTC. Translated: CASSYSGLAFREQYF.

This clone came up once. The sample holds other DNA sequences that translate to the same CDR3. The chain is built from TRBV5-1 and TRBJ1-1; tentative D call: TRBD1 (5 bases). The CDR3 loop spans 14 amino acids. The V end was cut by 2 bases, the J end by 1 base, with 9 bases between. Germline assignment: CDR1 SGHRS and CDR2 YFSETQ. The CDR3 DNA reads as TGCGCCAGCAGCTTAGGGACTGGGAACACTGAAGCTTTCTTT. It specifies CASSLGTGNTEAFF. The variable domain in full, completed from reference TRBV5-1 and TRBJ1-1, reads KAGVTQTPRYLIKTRGQQVTLSCSPISGHRSVSWYQQTPGQGLQFLFEYFSETQRNKGNFPGRFSGRQFSNSRSEMNVSTLELGDSALYLCASSLGTGNTEAFFGQGTRLTVV.

CDR3 nucleotides: TGTGCCAGCCAGGATTGTGAAGCTTTCTTT. Its protein is CASQDCEAFF. The V gene is TRBV6-1, the J gene TRBJ1-1, with unresolved D. Germline V gene sequence: CDR1 MNHNS, CDR2 SASEGT. This CDR3 comprises 10 residues. The ends were cut back, 8 bases at V and 7 bases at J, with 8 bases in the middle.

The chain links TRBV28 to TRBJ2-2, with 9 bases that match TRBD1. The CDR3 extends over 17 amino acids. Germline V gene data show CDR1 as MDHEN and CDR2 as SYDVKM. V was clipped by 6 bases and J by 6 bases; unmatched bases: 14. The CDR3 protein is CASRPGTGNGLAGELFF. The CDR3 DNA sequence: TGTGCCAGCAGACCTGGGACAGGGAATGGTCTCGCCGGGGAGCTGTTTTTT.

Here the CDR3 DNA reads TGTGCCAGCAGCTTAGTACGGGGGGCGAGGGCGGAGACCCAGTACTTC. Amino acids: CASSLVRGARAETQYF. V is TRBV7-9 and J is TRBJ2-5, with D maybe TRBD2 (7 bases). Trimming pared 1 base from V and 5 bases from J, leaving 17 bases between. The CDR3 runs 16 residues. The germline CDR1 and CDR2 sequences are SEHNR and FQNEAQ (reference sequence).

The chain uses TRBV27 and TRBJ2-1, with TRBD2 identical over 13 bases. Trimming at V came to 3 bases and at J to 8 bases, leaving 4 bases not matched to a gene. The CDR3 contains 15 residues. Per germline, CDR1 MNHEY and CDR2 SMNVEV (reference sequence). The CDR3 DNA follows: TGTGCCAGCAGTTTTGGACTAGCGGGAGTTGATGAGCAGTTCTTC. Translated, it gives CASSFGLAGVDEQFF.

J is TRBJ2-3 and V is TRBV25-1, with 8 nucleotides matching TRBD1. Germline V gene sequence: CDR1 MGHDK, CDR2 SYGVNS. The V segment lost 4 bases and the J segment 1 base; nucleotides outside the gene matches: 13. CDR3 size: 18 residues. The DNA for the CDR3 is TGTGCCAGCAGTGCCATGGCCGGCACAGGGGGACGCACAGATACGCAGTATTTT. Its protein is CASSAMAGTGGRTDTQYF.

This chain joins TRBV23-1 and TRBJ1-5, with D hard to call. TRBV23-1 is recorded as an ORF, its role being uncertain. Trimming stripped 0 bases from V and 0 bases from J, with 9 bases between. There are 16 residues in the CDR3. CDR3: CASSQSENSSNQPQHF. For the CDR3, the DNA is TGCGCCAGCAGTCAATCGGAAAACAGTAGCAATCAGCCCCAGCATTTT.

V gene TRBV18 combines with J gene TRBJ1-2, with 9 positions matching TRBD1. This CDR3 is built from 17 residues. CDR1 is KGHSH and CDR2 is LQKENI in the germline V gene. Losses at the gene ends were 3 bases for V and 1 base for J; bases not matched to a gene: 9. The CDR3, as DNA: TGTGCCAGCTCACCCGACTACAGGGGGCAATTTAACTATGGCTACACCTTC. This encodes CASSPDYRGQFNYGYTF.

The chain recombines TRBV27 with TRBJ2-3; D gene uncertain. With 5 bases removed from V and 0 bases from J, the gap between germline ends came to 12 bases. The CDR3 is 15 amino acids. Germline V gene sequence: CDR1 MNHEY, CDR2 SMNVEV (reference sequence). The CDR3 loop reads CASSTLAISTDTQYF. The CDR3 DNA is TGTGCCAGCAGTACCCTTGCGATTAGCACAGATACGCAGTATTTT.

This clone was seen a handful of times. This chain connects TRBV5-4 to TRBJ2-6; 9 positions match TRBD1. The CDR3 has 16 amino acids. J was trimmed by 2 bases and V by 6 bases; bases with no gene match: 6. CDR1 is SGHNT and CDR2 is YYREEE in the germline V gene (reference sequence). CDR3 nucleotide sequence: TGTGCCAGCAAGGGACAGGGAGGCCCTGGGGCCAACGTCCTGACTTTC. This encodes CASKGQGGPGANVLTF.

The gene calls are TRBV30 and TRBJ2-3, with 10 bases lining up with TRBD2. Trimming cost V 4 bases and J 6 bases; bases outside gene matches: 10. Germline CDR1 and CDR2: GTSNPN and SVGIG (reference sequence). This CDR3 spans 15 amino acids. The CDR3 DNA reads as TGTGCCTGGACCATCACTAGCGGGATTGGGGATACGCAGTATTTT. Protein: CAWTITSGIGDTQYF.